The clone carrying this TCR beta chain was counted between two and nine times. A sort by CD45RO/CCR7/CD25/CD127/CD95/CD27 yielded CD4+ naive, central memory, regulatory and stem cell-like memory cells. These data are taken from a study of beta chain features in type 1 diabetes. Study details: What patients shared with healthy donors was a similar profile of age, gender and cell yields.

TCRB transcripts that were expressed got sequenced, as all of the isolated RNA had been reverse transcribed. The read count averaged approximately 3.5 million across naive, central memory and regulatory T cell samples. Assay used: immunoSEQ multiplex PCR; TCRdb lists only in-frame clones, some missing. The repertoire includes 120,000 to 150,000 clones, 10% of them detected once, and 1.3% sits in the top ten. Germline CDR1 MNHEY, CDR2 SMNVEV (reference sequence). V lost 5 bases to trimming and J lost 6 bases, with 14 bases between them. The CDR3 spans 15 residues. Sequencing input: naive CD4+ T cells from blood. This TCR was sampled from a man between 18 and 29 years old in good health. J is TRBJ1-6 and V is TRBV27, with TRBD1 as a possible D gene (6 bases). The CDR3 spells CASSLYWGRNSPLHF. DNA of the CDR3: TGTGCCAGCAGTCTCTATTGGGGGCGTAATTCACCCCTCCACTTT.